This T cell receptor beta chain was profiled in a study of radiation and T cells in renal cell carcinoma. Time point given: blood 2 weeks post-SBRT. The treatment: 15 Gy SBRT to primary tumor, nephrectomy 4 weeks later. The patient's renal cell carcinoma had clear cell pathology. Study conclusions and caveats: From baseline, blood top tumor clonotypes peaked at 2 weeks post-radiation.

Clones were sequenced by immunoSEQ multiplex PCR, and TCRdb holds only the in-frame ones, with some missing. The table shows just over 150,000 clones, with about 87% occurring only once. Comments on this clone: As yet, its antigen is unknown.

The germline V and J ends were trimmed by 0 bases and 2 bases, with 12 bases remaining between them. This CDR3 is 15 amino acids long. The germline gives CDR1 SGHRS, CDR2 YFSETQ. The TCR sequence derives from a woman between 50 and 59 years old with renal cell carcinoma. The chain is built from TRBV5-1 and TRBJ2-7; D is unresolved. The starting material was blood, obtained from a patient whose treatment included radiotherapy and nephrectomy. Written as DNA, the CDR3 is TGCGCCAGCAGCTTGGGACCGTACAACGCCTACGAGCAGTACTTC. Protein sequence: CASSLGPYNAYEQYF.